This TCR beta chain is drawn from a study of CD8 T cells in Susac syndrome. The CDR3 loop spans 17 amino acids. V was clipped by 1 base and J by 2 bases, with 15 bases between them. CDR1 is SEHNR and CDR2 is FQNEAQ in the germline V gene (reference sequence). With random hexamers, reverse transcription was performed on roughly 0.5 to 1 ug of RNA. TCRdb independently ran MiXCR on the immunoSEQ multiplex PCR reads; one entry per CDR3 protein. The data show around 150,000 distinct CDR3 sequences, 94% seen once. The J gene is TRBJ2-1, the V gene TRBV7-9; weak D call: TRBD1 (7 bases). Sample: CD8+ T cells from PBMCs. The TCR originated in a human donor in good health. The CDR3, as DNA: TGTGCCAGCAGCTTAGAACTCCAGGGGGGCGCCTACAATGAGCAGTTCTTC. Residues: CASSLELQGGAYNEQFF.